This entry is about one T cell receptor beta chain. The sample originates from a study of T cells of healthy individuals. TCRdb fed the 5' RACE reads into MiXCR, producing one record per CDR3 protein. The sample carries around 98,000 distinct CDR3 sequences, 15% to 20% recorded once. Germline loops: CDR1 SEHNR, CDR2 FQNEAQ (reference sequence). The germline V and J ends were trimmed by 6 bases and 6 bases, with 8 bases remaining between them. CDR3 size: 12 residues. The source is a human donor in good health. This chain uses TRBV7-9 with TRBJ2-2; D unclear. The CDR3 here is CASRWTSGELFF. The CDR3 nucleotides are TGTGCCAGCAGATGGACGTCCGGGGAGCTGTTTTTT.